This TCR beta chain was sequenced for a study of T cell responses to AZD1222 COVID-19 vaccine. Findings of the study overall: Nearly half of unique spike-specific TCRs reportedly avoided B.1.351 and B.1.1.7 mutated regions. Donors were largely white British and mainly female; clonal diversity was possibly underestimated.

Trimming removed 6 bases from V and 5 bases from J, with 13 bases in between. This CDR3 has 13 residues. The germline gives CDR1 KGHSH, CDR2 LQKENI. A note on this clone: The target antigen is unknown.

The table came from immunoSEQ multiplex PCR; TCRdb's copy has only in-frame clones and leaves some out. The sample has 130,000 or so clones, around 87% seen once. The TCR comes from an adult in good health. The specimen comprised peripheral blood, sampled on day 0 of AZD1222 vaccination. This chain uses TRBV18 with TRBJ1-1; the D is unclear. The CDR3 region has the DNA TGTGCCAGCTCGGGGTCGGGAGGGACTGAAGCTTTCTTT. Encoded protein: CASSGSGGTEAFF.